Sequencing of this TCR beta chain was carried out in a study of T cell responses to AZD1222 COVID-19 vaccine. Whole-study results and caveats: White British ancestry dominated among donors, who included more females, and clonal diversity was possibly underestimated. A rise in Spike-specific TCR breadth and depth followed two AZD1222 doses. All repertoire sampling was performed exclusively after the peak T cell response.

TCRdb keeps only in-frame clones here, not all; method: immunoSEQ multiplex PCR. The table lists approximately 200,000 clones, 88% of them singletons. With regard to this clone: Its antigen is undetermined.

Germline V gives CDR1 MGHRA, CDR2 YSYEKL. The CDR3 covers 22 residues. Trimming removed 3 bases from V and 4 bases from J; junction bases left unmatched: 19. Sample: peripheral blood, taken on day 0 of AZD1222 vaccination. The TCR originated in an adult in good health. The V call is TRBV4-1, the J call TRBJ2-1; 15 positions match TRBD2. The CDR3 reads CASSHKRSPGLAGGSGYNEQFF. As DNA, the CDR3 is TGCGCCAGCAGCCACAAGAGATCCCCGGGACTAGCGGGGGGTAGCGGGTACAATGAGCAGTTCTTC.